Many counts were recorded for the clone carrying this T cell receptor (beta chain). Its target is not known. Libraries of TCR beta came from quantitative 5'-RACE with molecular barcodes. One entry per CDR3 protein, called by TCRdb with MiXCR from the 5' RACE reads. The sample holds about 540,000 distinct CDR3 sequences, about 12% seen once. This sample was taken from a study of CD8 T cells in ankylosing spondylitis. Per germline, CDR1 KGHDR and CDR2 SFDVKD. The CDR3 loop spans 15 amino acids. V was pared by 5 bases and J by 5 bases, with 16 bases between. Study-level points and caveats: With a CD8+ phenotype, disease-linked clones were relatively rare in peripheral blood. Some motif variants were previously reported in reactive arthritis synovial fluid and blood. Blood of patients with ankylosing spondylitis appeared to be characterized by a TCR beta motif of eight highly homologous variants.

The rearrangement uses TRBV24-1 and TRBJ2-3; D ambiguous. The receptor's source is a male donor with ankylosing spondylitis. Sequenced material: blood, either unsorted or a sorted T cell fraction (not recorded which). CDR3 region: CATSVLAGSGDTQYF. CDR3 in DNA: TGTGCCACCAGTGTCTTGGCAGGATCAGGAGATACGCAGTATTTT.